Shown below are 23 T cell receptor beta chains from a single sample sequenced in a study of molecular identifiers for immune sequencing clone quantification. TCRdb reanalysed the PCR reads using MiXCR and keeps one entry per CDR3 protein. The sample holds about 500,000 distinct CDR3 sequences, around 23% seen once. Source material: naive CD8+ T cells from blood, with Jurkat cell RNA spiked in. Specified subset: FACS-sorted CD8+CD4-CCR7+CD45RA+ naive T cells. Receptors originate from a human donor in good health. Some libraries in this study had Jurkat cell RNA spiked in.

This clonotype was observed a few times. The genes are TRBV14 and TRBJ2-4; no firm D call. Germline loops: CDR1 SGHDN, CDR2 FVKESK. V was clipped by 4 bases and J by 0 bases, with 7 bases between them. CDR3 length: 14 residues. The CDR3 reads CASSPTLAKNIQYF. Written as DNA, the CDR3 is TGTGCCAGCAGCCCTACATTAGCCAAAAACATTCAGTACTTC.

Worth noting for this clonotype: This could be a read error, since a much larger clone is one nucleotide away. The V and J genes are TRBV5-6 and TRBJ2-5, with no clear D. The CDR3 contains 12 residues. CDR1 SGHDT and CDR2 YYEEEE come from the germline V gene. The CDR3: CASSFLQETQHF. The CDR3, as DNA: TGTGCCAGCAGCTTTCTCCAAGAGACCCAGCACTTC.

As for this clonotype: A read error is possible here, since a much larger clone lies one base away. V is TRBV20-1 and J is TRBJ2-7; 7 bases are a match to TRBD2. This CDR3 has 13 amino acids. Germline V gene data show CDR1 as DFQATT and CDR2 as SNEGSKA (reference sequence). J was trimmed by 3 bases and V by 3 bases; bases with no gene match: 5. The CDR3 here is CSASSPGGYEQYF. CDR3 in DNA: TGCAGTGCTAGTTCACCGGGGGGCTACGAGCAGTACTTC.

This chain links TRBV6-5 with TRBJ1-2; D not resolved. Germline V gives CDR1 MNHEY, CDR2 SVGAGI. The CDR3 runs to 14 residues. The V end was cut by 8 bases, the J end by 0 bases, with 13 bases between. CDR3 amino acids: CASPTGGTNYGYTF. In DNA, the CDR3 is TGTGCCAGCCCTACCGGAGGGACTAACTATGGCTACACCTTC.

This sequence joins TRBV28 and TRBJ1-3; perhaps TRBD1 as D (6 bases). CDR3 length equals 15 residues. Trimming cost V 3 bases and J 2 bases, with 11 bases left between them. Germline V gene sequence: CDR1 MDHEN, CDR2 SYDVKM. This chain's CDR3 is CASSFRGEAGNTIYF. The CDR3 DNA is TGTGCCAGCAGTTTCAGGGGTGAGGCTGGAAACACCATATATTTT.

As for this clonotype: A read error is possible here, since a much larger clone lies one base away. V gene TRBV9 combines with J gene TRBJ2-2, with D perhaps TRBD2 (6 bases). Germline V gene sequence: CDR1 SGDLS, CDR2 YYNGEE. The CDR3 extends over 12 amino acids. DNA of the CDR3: TGTGCCAGCAGCGAGGGCACCGGGGGGCTGTTTTTT. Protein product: CASSEGTGGLFF.

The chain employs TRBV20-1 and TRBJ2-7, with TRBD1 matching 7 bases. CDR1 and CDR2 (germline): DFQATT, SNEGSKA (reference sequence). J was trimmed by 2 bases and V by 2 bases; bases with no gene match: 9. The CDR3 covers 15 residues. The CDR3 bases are TGCAGTGCTAGATCCAAAAGGGACAGTACCTACGAGCAGTACTTC. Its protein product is CSARSKRDSTYEQYF.

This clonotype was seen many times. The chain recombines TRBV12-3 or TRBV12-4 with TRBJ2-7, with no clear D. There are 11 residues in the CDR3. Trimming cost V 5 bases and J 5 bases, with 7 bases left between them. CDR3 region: CASSPRDEQYF. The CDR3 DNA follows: TGTGCCAGCAGTCCCCGGGACGAGCAGTACTTC.

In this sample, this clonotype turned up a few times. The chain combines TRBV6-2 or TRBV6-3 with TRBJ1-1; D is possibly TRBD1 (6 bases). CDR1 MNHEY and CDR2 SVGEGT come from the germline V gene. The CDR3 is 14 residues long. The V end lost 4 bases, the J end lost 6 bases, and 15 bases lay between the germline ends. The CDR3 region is CASSSEGGFSEAFF. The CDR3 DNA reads TGTGCCAGCAGTTCCGAAGGGGGTTTTTCTGAAGCTTTCTTT.

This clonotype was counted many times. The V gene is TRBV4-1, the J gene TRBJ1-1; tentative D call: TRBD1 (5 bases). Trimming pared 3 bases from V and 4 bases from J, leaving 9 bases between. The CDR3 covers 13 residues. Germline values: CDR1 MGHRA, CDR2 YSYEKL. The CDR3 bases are TGCGCCAGCAGCCAGCTCCAGGGCACTGAAGCTTTCTTT. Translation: CASSQLQGTEAFF.

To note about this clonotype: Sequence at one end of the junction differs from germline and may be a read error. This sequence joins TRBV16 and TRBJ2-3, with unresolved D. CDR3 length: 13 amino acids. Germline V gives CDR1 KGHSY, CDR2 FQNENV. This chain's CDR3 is CASMSANSDTRYF. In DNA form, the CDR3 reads TGTGCCAGCATGAGCGCGAACTCAGATACGCGGTATTTT.

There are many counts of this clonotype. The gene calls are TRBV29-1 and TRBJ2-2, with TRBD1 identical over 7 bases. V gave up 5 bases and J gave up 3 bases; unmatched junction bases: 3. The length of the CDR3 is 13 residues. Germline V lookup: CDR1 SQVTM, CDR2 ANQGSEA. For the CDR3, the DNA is TGCAGCGTTTTGACAGGGTACACCGGGGAGCTGTTTTTT. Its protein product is CSVLTGYTGELFF.

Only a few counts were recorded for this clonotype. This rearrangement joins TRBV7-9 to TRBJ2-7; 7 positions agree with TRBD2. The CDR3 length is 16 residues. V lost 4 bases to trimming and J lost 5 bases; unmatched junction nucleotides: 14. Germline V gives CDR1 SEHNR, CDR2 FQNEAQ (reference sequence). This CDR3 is CASSSTVASGKNEQYF. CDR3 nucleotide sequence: TGTGCCAGCAGCTCCACTGTGGCTAGCGGAAAAAACGAGCAGTACTTC.

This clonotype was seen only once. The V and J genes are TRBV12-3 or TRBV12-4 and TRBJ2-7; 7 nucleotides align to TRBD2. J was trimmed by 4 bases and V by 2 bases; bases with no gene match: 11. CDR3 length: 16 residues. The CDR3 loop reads CASSLMSGEAIYEQYF. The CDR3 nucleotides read TGTGCCAGCAGTTTAATGAGCGGGGAGGCCATATACGAGCAGTACTTC.

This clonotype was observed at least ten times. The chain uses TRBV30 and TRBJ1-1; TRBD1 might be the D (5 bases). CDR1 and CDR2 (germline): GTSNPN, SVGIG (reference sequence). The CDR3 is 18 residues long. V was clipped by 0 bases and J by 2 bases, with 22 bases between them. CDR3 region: CAWSVPLARVGENTEAFF. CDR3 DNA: TGTGCCTGGAGTGTACCGTTAGCTCGGGTAGGGGAAAACACTGAAGCTTTCTTT.

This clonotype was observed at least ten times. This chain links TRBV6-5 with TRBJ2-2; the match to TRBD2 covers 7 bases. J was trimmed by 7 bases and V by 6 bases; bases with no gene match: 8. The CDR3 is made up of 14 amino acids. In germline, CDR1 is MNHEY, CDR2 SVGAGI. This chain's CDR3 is CASSPQRGNGELFF. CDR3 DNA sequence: TGTGCCAGCAGCCCCCAGCGGGGTAACGGGGAGCTGTTTTTT.

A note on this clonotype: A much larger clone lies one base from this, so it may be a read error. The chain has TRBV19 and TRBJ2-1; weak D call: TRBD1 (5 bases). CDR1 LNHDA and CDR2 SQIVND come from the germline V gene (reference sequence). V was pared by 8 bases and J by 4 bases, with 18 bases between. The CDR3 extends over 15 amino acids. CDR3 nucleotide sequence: TGTGCCAGTGGTTGGGGCACCGGAAGTTACAATGAGCAGTTCTTC. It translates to CASGWGTGSYNEQFF.

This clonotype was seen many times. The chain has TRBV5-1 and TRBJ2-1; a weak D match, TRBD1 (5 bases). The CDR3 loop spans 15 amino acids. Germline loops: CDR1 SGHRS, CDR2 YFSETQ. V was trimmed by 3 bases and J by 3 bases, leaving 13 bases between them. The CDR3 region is CASSSGISRYNEQFF. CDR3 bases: TGCGCCAGCAGCTCAGGGATTTCCCGCTACAATGAGCAGTTCTTC.

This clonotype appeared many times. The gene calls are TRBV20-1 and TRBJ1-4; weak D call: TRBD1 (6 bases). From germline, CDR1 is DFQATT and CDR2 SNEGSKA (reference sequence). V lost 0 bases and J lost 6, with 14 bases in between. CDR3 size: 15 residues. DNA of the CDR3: TGCAGTGCTAGAGATATAGAGGCAGGGGATGAAAAACTGTTTTTT. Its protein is CSARDIEAGDEKLFF.

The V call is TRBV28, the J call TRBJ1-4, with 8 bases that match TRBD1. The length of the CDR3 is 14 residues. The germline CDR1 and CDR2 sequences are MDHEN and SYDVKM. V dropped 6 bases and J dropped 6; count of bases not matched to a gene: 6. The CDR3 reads CASSPSTGDEKLFF. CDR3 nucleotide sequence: TGTGCCAGCAGCCCCTCGACAGGGGATGAAAAACTGTTTTTT. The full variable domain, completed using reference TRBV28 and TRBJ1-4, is DVKVTQSSRYLVKRTGEKVFLECVQDMDHENMFWYRQDPGLGLRLIYFSYDVKMKEKGDIPEGYSVSREKKERFSLILESASTNQTSMYLCASSPSTGDEKLFFGSGTQLSVL.

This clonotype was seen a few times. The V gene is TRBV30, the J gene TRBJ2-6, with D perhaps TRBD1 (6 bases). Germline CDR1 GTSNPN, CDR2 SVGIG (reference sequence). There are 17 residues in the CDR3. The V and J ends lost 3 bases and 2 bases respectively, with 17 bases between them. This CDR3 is CAWRQGIGTPGANVLTF. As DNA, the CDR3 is TGTGCCTGGAGGCAAGGCATCGGGACACCTGGGGCCAACGTCCTGACTTTC. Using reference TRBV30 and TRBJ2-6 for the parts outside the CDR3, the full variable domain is SQTIHQWPATLVQPVGSPLSLECTVEGTSNPNLYWYRQAAGRGLQLLFYSVGIGQISSEVPQNLSASRPQDRQFILSSKKLLLSDSGFYLCAWRQGIGTPGANVLTFGAGSRLTVL.

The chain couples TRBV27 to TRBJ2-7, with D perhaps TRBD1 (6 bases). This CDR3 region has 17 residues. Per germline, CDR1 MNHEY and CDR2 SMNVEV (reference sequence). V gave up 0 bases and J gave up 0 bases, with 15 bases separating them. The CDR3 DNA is TGTGCCAGCAGTTTATCCAAGACAGGACTGAACTCCTACGAGCAGTACTTC. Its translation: CASSLSKTGLNSYEQYF.

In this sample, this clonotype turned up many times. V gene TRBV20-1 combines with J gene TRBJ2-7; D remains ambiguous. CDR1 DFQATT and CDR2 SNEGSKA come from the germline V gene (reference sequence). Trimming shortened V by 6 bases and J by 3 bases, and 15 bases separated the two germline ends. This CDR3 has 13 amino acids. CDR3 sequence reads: CSAPDRNFYEQYF. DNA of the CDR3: TGCAGTGCGCCCGATAGAAACTTCTACGAGCAGTACTTC.